This T cell receptor beta chain emerged from a study of blood T cell repertoires in COVID-19. On the study more broadly: Sources were T cells, B-cell-depleted T cells, or PBMCs; the material itself was cDNA or gDNA.

There are 14 residues in the CDR3. Between the trimmed V and J ends, which lost 4 bases and 2 bases, there was a span of 12 bases. Germline V gives CDR1 SGHRS, CDR2 YFSETQ. How the authors handled the data: Amplification from reference gene primers served as the basis for estimated nucleated cell counts. TCRdb keeps only in-frame clones here, not all; method: immunoSEQ multiplex PCR. The V and J calls and clone size come from that table; D and trimming were worked out from the DNA. Among 180,000 or so clones listed, 75% to 90% were seen once. The sequence derives from a middle-aged man with acute or convalescent COVID-19. What was sequenced was peripheral blood. J is TRBJ2-5 and V is TRBV5-1, with D possibly TRBD1 on 6 matching bases. Here the CDR3 reads CASSPRTVQETQYF. CDR3 in DNA: TGCGCCAGCAGCCCCCGGACAGTACAAGAGACCCAGTACTTC.